This record looks at one T cell receptor beta chain sequence and its context. Antigen: not known. At collection, donors were nominally healthy, but unrecorded immune exposures were probable. This sample was included in a study of cytomegalovirus exposure and HLA in healthy donors. Regarding the study as a whole: The study listed 164 cytomegalovirus-associated TCR beta chains. Earlier analysis found most TCR beta V segments productive about 87% or about 30% of the time.

V lost 0 bases, J lost 0 bases, and 6 bases lay in between. The CDR3 is 14 residues long. From germline, CDR1 is SGHRS and CDR2 YFSETQ. The PCR used 60 Vbeta and 13 Jbeta primers. The data were produced by immunoSEQ multiplex PCR, yet TCRdb's version contains in-frame clones alone and is incomplete. The profile shows more than 95,000 clones, 60% to 80% of them singletons. Input material: PBMCs. The rearrangement joins TRBV5-1 to TRBJ1-2; D may be TRBD1 (6 bases). The origin of this receptor is a man aged 25 to 40 in good health and CMV-seronegative. The CDR3 DNA reads as TGCGCCAGCAGCTTGGACAGGGCTAACTATGGCTACACCTTC. Amino acids: CASSLDRANYGYTF.